The count of the clone carrying this T cell receptor beta chain is one. The data were taken from a study of blood T cell repertoires in COVID-19. Study-wide background: Collection of acute and convalescent COVID-19 samples took place in the United States, Italy and Spain. Nucleic acid was either cDNA or gDNA, and it came from T cells, B-cell-depleted T cells, or PBMCs.

Germline loops: CDR1 SGHDT, CDR2 YYEEEE. The V gene end was trimmed by 2 bases and the J gene end by 8 bases; junction bases not matched to a gene: 12. The CDR3 has 15 amino acids. Original analysis: For nucleated cells, counts were estimated from reference gene primer amplification. Clones were read by immunoSEQ multiplex PCR, and TCRdb kept only the in-frame ones, dropping some. V and J calls and clone size follow that table, whereas D and trimming were derived from the DNA. The sample lists about 91,000 clones, roughly nine tenths seen once, with around 4.5% in the top ten. This TCR was sampled from a man aged 65-85 years with acute or convalescent COVID-19. The gene calls are TRBV5-6 and TRBJ1-2; 7 bases match TRBD1. Specimen: peripheral blood. This CDR3 is CASSFQDRAVRGYTF. The CDR3 nucleotides are TGTGCCAGCAGCTTTCAAGACAGGGCCGTTAGAGGCTACACCTTC.